A single sample is the source of the 23 T cell receptor beta chains below, sequenced in a study of blood T cells in healthy people across ages. Then a second PCR, running about 7 to 11 cycles, was carried out with a sample-barcoded 5' primer and a J-beta primer mix. Via MiXCR, TCRdb re-called the 5' RACE reads, giving one row per CDR3 protein. The data contain 1.5 million to 1.9 million distinct CDR3 sequences, 42% of them singletons. Sequencing was carried out using blood. These receptors all stem from a woman aged 18-29 years in good health.

This chain's CDR3 is CASSLNGGGQPQHF. The CDR3 nucleotides are TGTGCCAGCAGCTTGAATGGCGGGGGCCAGCCCCAGCATTTT. V usage is TRBV7-2 and J usage is TRBJ1-5; D is perhaps TRBD1 (6 bases). Germline values: CDR1 SGHTA, CDR2 FQGNSA. The CDR3 extends over 14 amino acids. V dropped 3 bases and J dropped 7 bases, with 13 bases sitting between them.

The J gene is TRBJ2-3, the V gene TRBV20-1, with 16 bases fitting TRBD2. The CDR3 runs 13 residues. Germline V gene lookup returns CDR1 DFQATT and CDR2 SNEGSKA (reference sequence). The CDR3 is CRGTSGRVDTQYF. CDR3 DNA sequence: TGCAGGGGGACTAGCGGGAGGGTAGATACGCAGTATTTT.

The chain carries TRBV29-1 and TRBJ2-7; D is uncertain. The V and J ends lost 3 bases and 0 bases respectively, with 15 bases between them. CDR3 size: 15 residues. The germline V gene encodes CDR1 SQVTM and CDR2 ANQGSEA. The CDR3 sequence is CSVDCPARGSYEQYF. CDR3 nucleotide sequence: TGCAGCGTTGATTGCCCAGCGAGAGGCTCCTACGAGCAGTACTTC.

This rearrangement joins TRBV29-1 to TRBJ2-5; D might be TRBD2 (6 bases). The germline V gene encodes CDR1 SQVTM and CDR2 ANQGSEA. The CDR3 length is 12 residues. Between the trimmed V and J ends, which lost 4 bases and 11 bases, there was a span of 17 bases. The CDR3 DNA sequence: TGCAGCGTTGGGGACTCCTGGAATGAGCAGTACTTC. Its protein is CSVGDSWNEQYF.

Notes on this clonotype: A much more abundant neighbour one base away suggests this may be a read error. The chain recombines TRBV29-1 with TRBJ1-2; unclear D gene. The CDR3 is made up of 13 amino acids. The germline CDR1 and CDR2 sequences are SQVTM and ANQGSEA. The CDR3 loop reads CSVEAGSNYDYTF. The CDR3 DNA is TGCAGCGTTGAGGCCGGGAGTAACTATGACTACACCTTC.

This chain uses TRBV4-1 with TRBJ2-1; D gene ambiguous. The CDR3 sequence is 15 residues long. The germline V gene has CDR1 MGHRA and CDR2 YSYEKL. V shed 3 bases and J shed 5 bases, with 14 bases lying between them. CDR3 in DNA: TGCGCCAGCAGCCAGGTCGGGTTTGCCCACAATGAGCAGTTCTTC. This sequence encodes CASSQVGFAHNEQFF.

The V gene is TRBV4-3, the J gene TRBJ2-6; D perhaps matches TRBD2 (6 bases). This CDR3 spans 20 amino acids. V dropped 0 bases and J dropped 0 bases, with 18 bases sitting between them. Germline V gives CDR1 LGHNA, CDR2 YSLEER. The CDR3 loop is CASSQDVMRGTSSGANVLTF. CDR3 coding DNA: TGCGCCAGCAGCCAAGATGTTATGCGGGGAACTTCCTCTGGGGCCAACGTCCTGACTTTC.

J is TRBJ1-5 and V is TRBV6-2 or TRBV6-3; D unclear. This CDR3 is built from 15 residues. CDR1 and CDR2 (germline): MNHEY, SVGEGT. The V end was cut by 6 bases, the J end by 6 bases, with 18 bases between. For the CDR3, the DNA is TGTGCCAGCAGACAGCCAGGCGGGGAGGGTCAGCCCCAGCATTTT. Its translation is CASRQPGGEGQPQHF.

This clonotype was seen a few times. The chain links TRBV4-2 to TRBJ2-7, with 10 bases aligning to TRBD2. This CDR3 is built from 17 residues. V shed 2 bases, J shed 7 bases, and the junction held 14 bases outside the gene matches. CDR1 and CDR2 from the germline V gene are LGHNA and YNFKEQ. The DNA of the CDR3 is TGTGCCAGCAGCCAAACGGGCTCACTAGCGGGATACAATGAGCAGTACTTC. It yields the protein CASSQTGSLAGYNEQYF.

The chain recombines TRBV6-5 with TRBJ2-7; weak D call: TRBD2 (5 bases). This CDR3 spans 18 amino acids. V was shortened by 0 bases and J by 3 bases, with 21 bases between the two germline ends. Germline CDR1 and CDR2: MNHEY and SVGAGI. The CDR3: CASSYSIAGLTSGYEQYF. Written as DNA, the CDR3 is TGTGCCAGCAGTTACTCGATCGCGGGCCTCACCTCAGGCTACGAGCAGTACTTC.

This clonotype has just a few counts. The chain joins TRBV7-9 to TRBJ2-1, with TRBD2 matching over 9 bases. V shed 0 bases and J 9 bases; nucleotides not matched to a gene: 6. CDR1 and CDR2 (germline): SEHNR, FQNEAQ (reference sequence). The CDR3 totals 15 residues. The CDR3 DNA is TGTGCCAGCAGCTTAGCGGTTAGCGGGAGAGGTGAGCAGTTCTTC. It codes for CASSLAVSGRGEQFF.

A note on this clonotype: This may be a read error: a much more frequent sequence differs by one nucleotide. The gene calls are TRBV20-1 and TRBJ2-1; 10 bases align to TRBD2. Germline CDR1 reads DFQATT; CDR2 reads SNEGSKA (reference sequence). CDR3 size: 15 residues. The chain's CDR3 is CIARGLADYYNEQFF. CDR3 DNA: TGCATTGCCCGCGGACTAGCGGATTACTACAATGAGCAGTTCTTC.

This clonotype was found a few times. The V and J genes are TRBV4-2 and TRBJ2-7; unclear D gene. Germline CDR1 is LGHNA and CDR2 is YNFKEQ. V lost 0 bases and J 5 bases, leaving 17 bases between the germline ends. The CDR3 is 16 residues long. CDR3 region: CASSQDFGLPNNEQYF. CDR3 DNA sequence: TGTGCCAGCAGCCAAGATTTCGGCCTCCCCAACAACGAGCAGTACTTC.

J is TRBJ1-2 and V is TRBV4-1; no clear D. Deletions cut 2 bases from V and 5 bases from J, with 12 bases between. The CDR3 length is 14 residues. Germline V lookup: CDR1 MGHRA, CDR2 YSYEKL. CDR3 sequence (DNA): TGCGCCAGCAGCCAAACCAACGGTGGATATGGCTACACCTTC. As protein: CASSQTNGGYGYTF.

The rearrangement uses TRBV25-1 and TRBJ1-6, with D perhaps TRBD1 (5 bases). Germline CDR1 reads MGHDK; CDR2 reads SYGVNS. The V end was cut by 6 bases, the J end by 18 bases, with 24 bases between. The CDR3 covers 14 residues. The CDR3 sequence: CASRKGTSNSPPHF. In nucleotides, the CDR3 is TGTGCCAGCAGGAAGGGGACTAGTAATTCACCTCCCCACTTT. Variable domain in full (rest from reference TRBV25-1 and TRBJ1-6): EADIYQTPRYLVIGTGKKITLECSQTMGHDKMYWYQQDPGMELHLIHYSYGVNSTEKGDLSSESTVSRIRTEHFPLTLESARPSHTSQYLCASRKGTSNSPPHFGNGTRLTVT.

This clonotype was recorded a few times. The chain employs TRBV20-1 and TRBJ1-2; 8 bases fit TRBD1. V shed 1 base and J 2 bases; nucleotides not matched to a gene: 9. The CDR3 length is 16 residues. CDR1 is DFQATT and CDR2 is SNEGSKA in the germline V gene (reference sequence). The CDR3: CSARAEDRGSNYGYTF. The CDR3 DNA follows: TGCAGTGCTAGAGCGGAAGACAGGGGATCGAACTATGGCTACACCTTC.

This clonotype was observed a few times. As DNA, the CDR3 is TGCAGCGTTACAGGGTTGACTGAAGCTTTCTTT. Translation: CSVTGLTEAFF. The V call is TRBV29-1, the J call TRBJ1-1, with D possibly being TRBD1 (6 bases). CDR3 size: 11 residues. Trimming cost V 5 bases and J 5 bases, with 9 bases left between them. Germline CDR1 SQVTM, CDR2 ANQGSEA.

This clonotype was detected only a few times. The chain carries TRBV4-1 and TRBJ1-5; D is unresolved. The V gene lost 0 bases and the J gene lost 2 bases, with 8 bases spanning the gap. Germline loops: CDR1 MGHRA, CDR2 YSYEKL. There are 15 residues in the CDR3. The CDR3 bases are TGCGCCAGCAGCCAAGACGAACTGGGCAATCAGCCCCAGCATTTT. Protein product: CASSQDELGNQPQHF.

This clonotype was seen a few times. The chain recombines TRBV4-1 with TRBJ2-2; 8 bases are a match to TRBD1. The CDR3 runs 14 residues. Germline-derived CDR1 and CDR2 are MGHRA and YSYEKL. The V gene end was trimmed by 3 bases and the J gene end by 6 bases; junction bases not matched to a gene: 3. CDR3 sequence: CASSHGQGPGELFF. For the CDR3, the DNA is TGCGCCAGCAGCCACGGACAGGGTCCCGGGGAGCTGTTTTTT.

This clonotype was recorded at least ten times. This rearrangement joins TRBV7-2 to TRBJ2-3; no clear D. V lost 5 bases and J 0 bases, leaving 9 bases between the germline ends. The CDR3 is 14 amino acids. Germline lookup yields CDR1 SGHTA and CDR2 FQGNSA. CDR3 nucleotide sequence: TGTGCCAGCAGCGCCACGAGGAGCACAGATACGCAGTATTTT. It is translated as CASSATRSTDTQYF.

This clonotype was counted a few times. The chain combines TRBV7-9 with TRBJ2-7; D gene unclear. The CDR3 is 14 residues long. Germline assignment: CDR1 SEHNR and CDR2 FQNEAQ (reference sequence). The V gene lost 0 bases and the J gene lost 2 bases, with 8 bases spanning the gap. The CDR3 loop reads CASSLAGIAYEQYF. For the CDR3, the DNA is TGTGCCAGCAGCTTAGCAGGGATAGCCTACGAGCAGTACTTC.

This clonotype turned up a few times. The V call is TRBV4-2, the J call TRBJ2-1, with 8 bases aligning to TRBD2. Germline assignment: CDR1 LGHNA and CDR2 YNFKEQ. The CDR3 contains 16 residues. The V segment lost 5 bases and the J segment 5 bases; nucleotides outside the gene matches: 11. CDR3 protein: CASSMTTSERNNEQFF. DNA for the CDR3: TGTGCCAGCAGCATGACGACTAGCGAGAGGAACAATGAGCAGTTCTTC.

Concerning this clonotype: A junction end diverges from the germline sequence, so it may reflect a read error. This chain joins TRBV4-3 and TRBJ2-7; 9 nucleotides match TRBD2. Germline values: CDR1 LGHNA, CDR2 YSLEER. The CDR3 covers 16 residues. The CDR3 here is CAGSPALGLALFEQYF. In nucleotides, the CDR3 is TGCGCCGGCAGCCCCGCGTTAGGACTAGCGTTGTTCGAGCAGTACTTC.